Sequencing of this T cell receptor beta chain was carried out in a study of cytomegalovirus exposure and HLA in healthy donors (dated by TCRdb to about 2017). Some background on the complete study: According to an earlier analysis of 550 to 750 of the donors, about 170 million T cells yielded roughly 110 million unique TCR beta sequences and around 300 Gb of sequence data. Among some 410 genotyped donors of the cohort, an average of around 250,000 unique TCR beta nucleotide sequences was sequenced per donor, of which roughly 18% were non-productive. About 280 gigabases of sequencing data and roughly 80 million unique TCR sequences made up an early release that covered approximately 700 HLA-typed donors. The number of donors typed differed by locus, with 629-630 for A, B, C, DRB1 and DQB1, more than 500 for DQA1, approximately 570 for DPA1, and around 450 for DPB1. The study profiled the T cell repertoires of under 700 subjects by immunosequencing and related them to cytomegalovirus serostatus. Class I and class II HLA loci were covered by the typing at four-digit resolution. A later genetic analysis used genome-wide SNP genotypes for about 60% of the 666 donors, treating that subset as a discovery cohort. To predict cytomegalovirus infection status, the study combined high-throughput TCR immunosequencing, statistical association of individual TCRs with disease status, and machine learning. Donor age, sex, ethnicity and CMV serostatus were compiled together with the repertoire data. About 5 DR-DQ haplotypes were handled as single units for association and clustering, since linkage in the cohort was strong. The study aimed to test whether signatures of past pathogen exposure could be identified by cataloging public T cell receptors. An earlier analysis of around 580 of the donors used high-throughput TCR beta sequencing to judge whether each TCR beta V gene segment behaved as functional or pseudogenic. Besides the first cohort of roughly 700 subjects, a separate validation cohort made up of roughly 120 different subjects was used. The genetic ancestry cluster associated with self-reported Caucasian donors included around 76% of the roughly 400 genotyped donors. All discovery cohort repertoires had been generated on a single sequencing platform. A later analysis re-analyzed previously published TCR beta repertoires from 660 or so donors and added high-resolution HLA genotyping to study TCR occurrence patterns. The later analysis used no new phenotypic data to find candidate immune exposures, relying instead on TCR beta sequences and their occurrence across donors. Results the study describes overall, beyond this receptor: A further reported finding was that TCR beta sequences accurately predicted the HLA-A and HLA-B alleles for most subjects in the first cohort. The classifier was reported to diagnose cytomegalovirus status with high specificity and sensitivity in both the original cohort and the validation cohort. The presence/absence analyses assumed that sequencing depth was roughly uniform across donors, and that assumption may not be true. According to a later analysis, most CMV-associated TCR beta chains appeared to be HLA-restricted, and the HLA associations seemed to be driven largely by CMV exposure. Because counts were too low, 15 to 20 rarely observed V segments, including chromosome 9 orphons, were left out of the earlier analysis of 500 to 750 of the donors. Three of the identified cytomegalovirus-associated TCR beta chains were confirmed in vitro to be specific for cytomegalovirus antigens. In this cohort, only TCR beta chains were sequenced, and detectable features were limited by the absence of alpha or paired-chain data. Because some donors lacked HLA typing at each locus, the association tests relied only on the typed subset. According to a later genetic analysis, donors in an Asian-associated ancestry cluster had fewer N-insertions in productive TCRs than the approximately 650-donor mean. The study listed 150 to 200 TCR beta chains as associated with cytomegalovirus. Across donors, most TCR sequences were observed very rarely, whereas some public TCRs were present in many individuals. Correlated functional status among segregating V segments might be attributable to linkage disequilibrium, but an unknown experimental factor could not be ruled out. A cluster of highly shared sequence variants was judged likely to be a technical artifact of the sequencing pipeline. In a later genetic analysis, a missense DCLRE1C variant was associated with V-gene and J-gene trimming of TCR beta chains, and the association was replicated in an independent cohort. CMV serostatus was the only immune exposure information available for the cohort. Assigning TCR associations to individual alleles was difficult when HLA alleles, especially DR and DQ, strongly co-occurred. An earlier analysis of 587 of the donors showed that most TCR beta V segments appeared in productive rearrangements either about 87% or about 30% of the time, which broadly matched IMGT annotations. Several of the top co-occurrence clusters appeared to be linked to parvovirus B19, influenza, CMV and Epstein-Barr virus, according to a later analysis. A later analysis associated about 17,000 TCR beta sequences with specific HLA alleles at a false discovery rate of 0.05. In a later analysis, HLA-associated TCR beta chains were found to be more clonally expanded and to have lower generation probabilities than equally common non-associated chains. In a later analysis, the rate of TCR association differed among HLA loci, with DRB1 alleles having the most associated TCRs and HLA-C alleles having the fewest. The authors suggested that the approach could potentially be generalized to other disease states and immunological phenotypes.

The cohort consisted of hundreds of healthy bone marrow donors. At the time of sampling, all cohort members were nominally healthy, though unrecorded immune exposures were likely present. The donor was CMV seronegative and belonged to the group of 380 or so seronegative cohort members. Each donor provided a peripheral blood sample, and peripheral blood mononuclear cells were used for TCR beta sequencing. Genomic DNA was extracted from the blood cell samples with the Qiagen DNeasy Blood Extraction Kit. Libraries were made using the immunoSEQ multiplex PCR assay. For the multiplex PCR, a mixture combining 60 forward primers for TCR Vbeta segments and 13 reverse primers for TCR Jbeta segments was used. A multiplex PCR assay on genomic DNA amplified the CDR3 region of rearranged TCR beta genes. The Illumina HiSeq System was used to sequence the amplified TCR beta libraries as 87-base-pair reads. Per the source publication's procedure: A later analysis counted about 80 million unique TCR beta chains across the 666 repertoires, and some 11 million of these chains were shared by at least two donors. A nearest-neighbor algorithm error-corrected the raw reads and collapsed the reads into unique sequences, merging closely related sequences to remove PCR and sequencing errors. To assign V, D and J gene segments, CDR3 sequences were aligned to IMGT reference sequences. For a sequence to be retained, at least a six-nucleotide match to both a V gene segment and a J gene segment was required. A rearrangement counted as productive if the CDR3 had no stop codons and remained in frame with V and J, and every other rearrangement counted as non-productive. CDR3 was defined according to IMGT convention as the region running from the second conserved V-encoded cysteine to the conserved J-encoded phenylalanine. The earlier analysis of roughly 590 of the donors excluded any sequence lacking an unambiguous match to a single V gene segment. An earlier analysis of just under 600 of the donors called V segments functional above 56.7% productive rearrangements and segregating when the between-donor standard deviation exceeded 5%. A statistical classification framework was built for diagnosing cytomegalovirus status from the catalog of TCR beta chain sequences. In a later analysis, V and J genes were assigned by comparing TCR nucleotide sequences against IMGT/GENE-DB human TR gene sequences. In a later analysis, CDR3 sequences and most-parsimonious VDJ recombination scenarios were assigned using the TCRdist pipeline. In a later analysis, each TCR beta chain was defined by its CDR3 amino acid sequence together with its V-gene family, and reads lacking a unique V-gene family were excluded. In a later analysis, 500 to 650 highly shared, low-generation-probability nucleotide sequences were removed to address suspected cross-contamination and a sequencing artifact. A later analysis calculated a clonal expansion index for each public chain from normalized within-repertoire ranks of inferred template counts. In a later analysis, generation probabilities were computed using a VDJ recombination model fitted to out-of-frame rearrangements, and the results were checked against IGoR. A later analysis scored TCR-TCR, TCR-HLA and TCR-CMV co-occurrence with hypergeometric tests, applying a repertoire-size bias correction to TCR pairs. A later analysis estimated false discovery rates by permuting HLA or CMV assignments 20 times. In a later analysis, co-occurring TCRs were grouped using DBSCAN, and TCRdist sequence similarity was added for clustering within HLA-allele-positive subsets. Co-occurrence clustering excluded repertoires with fewer than 30,000 or more than 120,000 public chains, plus five with anomalous nucleotide sharing. TCRdb's version of the immuneACCESS table is confined to in-frame rearrangements and falls short of the full clone set. An unresolved V gene accounts for under half of the shortfall where checked; the remainder is of unknown origin. V and J calls and clone size are given by that table; D and trimming were obtained from the DNA. The table for this sample lists hundreds of thousands of clones; 83% of them were counted only once. Roughly 1.5% of the sample comes from the top ten.

Notes on this clone: Its antigen specificity is not known. It has no much larger one-base neighbor in the sample; base qualities were not kept.

Input material: PBMCs. This receptor was taken from a girl aged 5-17 years in good health and CMV-seronegative.

The CDR3 protein is CASSLKVDRVNEKLFF. At the DNA level, the sequence is TGTGCCAGCAGCTTGAAAGTGGACAGGGTAAATGAAAAACTGTTTTTT. The V and J segments used are TRBV5-4 and TRBJ1-4, with 8 bases aligning to TRBD1. At the junction V is shortened by 1 base and J by 5 bases; bases outside the gene matches: 7. The germline V gene (reference sequence) specifies SGHNT as CDR1 and YYREEE as CDR2. Counted from cysteine to phenylalanine, this CDR3 has 16 amino acids. Only the CDR3 DNA is retained, 48 bases long and in frame from the first base.